What follows are 32 T cell receptor beta chains derived from one specimen sequenced in a study of T cell changes during pregnancy in multiple sclerosis. Here immunoSEQ multiplex PCR was the method, and the copy in TCRdb shows in-frame clones only, minus some. The sample lists about 87,000 clones, 93% seen once, with around 1.4% in the top ten. The material sequenced was peripheral blood, taken in the third trimester of pregnancy. These receptors all come from a female donor in good health, enrolled as a control in a pregnancy study.

This rearrangement joins TRBV5-1 to TRBJ2-5, with 7 bases aligning to TRBD1. J was trimmed by 5 bases and V by 0 bases; bases with no gene match: 4. The CDR3 runs 14 residues. The germline V gene encodes CDR1 SGHRS and CDR2 YFSETQ. The CDR3 bases are TGCGCCAGCAGCTTGGAGGGGGCCGGGGAGACCCAGTACTTC. This encodes CASSLEGAGETQYF. The full variable domain, with the rest looked up from reference TRBV5-1 and TRBJ2-5, is KAGVTQTPRYLIKTRGQQVTLSCSPISGHRSVSWYQQTPGQGLQFLFEYFSETQRNKGNFPGRFSGRQFSNSRSEMNVSTLELGDSALYLCASSLEGAGETQYFGPGTRLLVL.

The chain links TRBV9 to TRBJ2-7; the match to TRBD2 covers 11 bases. CDR1 is SGDLS, CDR2 YYNGEE, per germline. The V gene end was trimmed by 3 bases and the J gene end by 5 bases; junction bases not matched to a gene: 10. The CDR3 covers 16 residues. CDR3 sequence reads: CASSESGTSGIHEQYF. DNA for the CDR3: TGTGCCAGCAGCGAAAGCGGGACTAGCGGCATCCACGAGCAGTACTTC. The whole variable domain, filled in from reference TRBV9 and TRBJ2-7, reads DSGVTQTPKHLITATGQRVTLRCSPRSGDLSVYWYQQSLDQGLQFLIQYYNGEERAKGNILERFSAQQFPDLHSELNLSSLELGDSALYFCASSESGTSGIHEQYFGPGTRLTVT.

The rearrangement links TRBV15 to TRBJ2-7; 9 nucleotides align to TRBD1. Trimming removed 0 bases from V and 4 bases from J; junction bases left unmatched: 4. Looked up from germline, CDR1 is LNHNV and CDR2 is YYDKDF (reference sequence). The CDR3 is made up of 15 amino acids. The CDR3 sequence is CATSRDGTGIYEQYF. The CDR3 DNA reads TGTGCCACCAGCAGAGATGGGACAGGGATTTACGAGCAGTACTTC.

This chain uses TRBV27 with TRBJ2-3; 14 bases fit TRBD2. There are 15 residues in the CDR3. Germline assignment: CDR1 MNHEY and CDR2 SMNVEV (reference sequence). With V trimmed by 2 bases and J by 5 bases, 0 bases remained unmatched. CDR3 protein: CASSLGTSGGDTQYF. CDR3 sequence (DNA): TGTGCCAGCAGTTTAGGGACTAGCGGGGGAGATACGCAGTATTTT.

The chain recombines TRBV29-1 with TRBJ1-5, with D possibly being TRBD1 (5 bases). The CDR3 runs to 12 residues. Between the trimmed V and J ends, which lost 4 bases and 9 bases, there was a span of 13 bases. The V gene's germline CDR1 is SQVTM and CDR2 ANQGSEA. The CDR3 spells CSVVTDTGPQHF. CDR3 coding DNA: TGCAGCGTTGTGACCGATACAGGGCCCCAGCATTTT.

The gene calls are TRBV7-2 and TRBJ2-1; 15 bases agree with TRBD2. V lost 3 bases, J lost 3 bases, and 9 bases stayed unmatched. The germline gives CDR1 SGHTA, CDR2 FQGNSA. This CDR3 has 19 residues. CDR3 sequence: CASSFGGLAGGPVYNEQFF. In nucleotides, the CDR3 is TGTGCCAGCAGCTTTGGGGGACTAGCGGGAGGACCCGTCTACAATGAGCAGTTCTTC.

The chain combines TRBV19 with TRBJ1-4; 12 bases align to TRBD1. CDR3 size: 18 residues. Germline V gene sequence: CDR1 LNHDA, CDR2 SQIVND (reference sequence). V gave up 5 bases and J gave up 4 bases; unmatched junction bases: 11. CDR3 region: CASSLPGDRGRGNEKLFF. The CDR3 DNA sequence: TGTGCCAGTAGTCTACCGGGGGACAGGGGGCGCGGTAATGAAAAACTGTTTTTT.

J is TRBJ2-1 and V is TRBV13, with TRBD2 matching 7 bases. Germline V gives CDR1 PRHDT, CDR2 FYEKMQ (reference sequence). J gave up 10 bases and V 3 bases, and 12 bases lay outside the gene matches. This CDR3 region has 15 residues. CDR3 nucleotides: TGTGCCAGCAGCTTCCTGAGCGGGGAGACGAGGGAGCAGTTCTTC. Its translation: CASSFLSGETREQFF.

The chain employs TRBV9 and TRBJ2-7, with TRBD2 identical over 11 bases. V trimming: 0 bases; J trimming: 7 bases; junction bases outside the gene matches: 9. The CDR3 extends over 16 amino acids. Looked up from germline, CDR1 is SGDLS and CDR2 is YYNGEE. CDR3 DNA sequence: TGTGCCAGCAGCGTAGTCGGGACTAGCGGCGTCGAGGAGCAGTACTTC. The encoded protein is CASSVVGTSGVEEQYF.

This chain connects TRBV5-4 to TRBJ2-7, with TRBD1 matching over 7 bases. Germline trimming cut 0 bases from V and 2 bases from J; bases unmatched to any gene: 2. This CDR3 is built from 14 residues. Germline V lookup: CDR1 SGHNT, CDR2 YYREEE (reference sequence). In DNA, the CDR3 is TGTGCCAGCAGCTTGGAGACAGGGACCTACGAGCAGTACTTC. Translating it yields CASSLETGTYEQYF.

This chain uses TRBV19 with TRBJ2-5, with 11 nucleotides matching TRBD2. The CDR3 covers 16 residues. V lost 5 bases, J lost 5 bases, and 10 bases stayed unmatched. Germline V gene sequence: CDR1 LNHDA, CDR2 SQIVND (reference sequence). The CDR3 nucleotides are TGTGCCAGTAGTCTCGGGACTAGCGGATGGGCGGAGACCCAGTACTTC. It translates to CASSLGTSGWAETQYF.

This clone was counted only a few times. CDR3 amino acids: CASKGAPTYEQYF. CDR3 bases: TGTGCCAGCAAGGGGGCTCCCACCTACGAGCAGTACTTC. V usage is TRBV28 and J usage is TRBJ2-7; 7 bases are a match to TRBD1. The CDR3 has 13 residues. With V trimmed by 7 bases and J by 2 bases, 5 bases remained unmatched. Germline V gene sequence: CDR1 MDHEN, CDR2 SYDVKM.

The rearrangement joins TRBV28 to TRBJ2-7; TRBD2 is a possible D gene (6 bases). The CDR3 is made up of 15 amino acids. Between the trimmed V and J ends, which lost 5 bases and 4 bases, there was a span of 18 bases. Per the germline V gene, CDR1 is MDHEN and CDR2 is SYDVKM. CDR3 bases: TGTGCCAGCAGTCCTACCGGGACTCCGAATTACGAGCAGTACTTC. It codes for CASSPTGTPNYEQYF.

V and J are TRBV6-6 and TRBJ2-2; the match to TRBD2 covers 7 bases. CDR1 is MNHNY, CDR2 SVGAGI, per germline (reference sequence). This CDR3 comprises 15 residues. The junction had 7 bases not matched to a gene; V was cut back by 8 bases and J by 1 base. The CDR3 sequence: CASLREGRNTGELFF. DNA of the CDR3: TGTGCCAGCTTAAGGGAGGGCCGGAACACCGGGGAGCTGTTTTTT.

CDR3 nucleotide sequence: TGTGCCAGTAGTATTGACAGTGAGGTCTACGAGCAGTACTTC. Residues: CASSIDSEVYEQYF. The chain is built from TRBV19 and TRBJ2-7; TRBD1 might be the D (5 bases). Germline V lookup: CDR1 LNHDA, CDR2 SQIVND (reference sequence). V lost 3 bases to trimming and J lost 3 bases, with 12 bases between them. The CDR3 contains 14 residues.

The chain employs TRBV7-9 and TRBJ2-1; possible D gene TRBD2, 6 bases. The CDR3 sequence is 13 residues long. Germline V CDR1 and CDR2: SEHNR, FQNEAQ (reference sequence). V was clipped by 4 bases and J by 6 bases, with 10 bases between them. CDR3 nucleotide sequence: TGTGCCAGCAGCTACGAGGAGGGCAATGAGCAGTTCTTC. It encodes CASSYEEGNEQFF.

The rearrangement uses TRBV2 and TRBJ2-2; a weak D match, TRBD2 (5 bases). Trimming left V 5 bases short and J 13 bases short, with 17 bases between. The CDR3 runs to 13 residues. The germline V gene encodes CDR1 SNHLY and CDR2 FYNNEI. For the CDR3, the DNA is TGTGCCAGCAGTCTCTTCCGCCGCGAGGGGCTGTTTTTT. Translation: CASSLFRREGLFF.

The V gene is TRBV18, the J gene TRBJ2-1; D is uncertain. V shed 4 bases and J shed 8 bases, with 6 bases lying between them. In germline, CDR1 is KGHSH, CDR2 LQKENI. This CDR3 has 11 residues. CDR3 in amino acids: CASSRADEQFF. The CDR3 region has the DNA TGTGCCAGCTCACGGGCAGATGAGCAGTTCTTC.

V is TRBV30 and J is TRBJ2-1, with TRBD2 as a possible D gene (5 bases). The CDR3 contains 12 residues. With 0 bases removed from V and 9 bases from J, the gap between germline ends came to 9 bases. CDR1 is GTSNPN and CDR2 is SVGIG in the germline V gene (reference sequence). The DNA of the CDR3 is TGTGCCTGGAGTGTTAGTGCGGGTGAGCAGTTCTTC. It is translated as CAWSVSAGEQFF.

The V and J genes are TRBV6-1 and TRBJ1-5; D is perhaps TRBD1 (5 bases). The germline V gene has CDR1 MNHNS and CDR2 SASEGT. Trimming pared 4 bases from V and 4 bases from J, leaving 14 bases between. The CDR3 totals 15 residues. The CDR3 reads CASSAPGLRNQPQHF. In DNA form, the CDR3 reads TGTGCCAGCAGTGCCCCGGGACTGAGGAATCAGCCCCAGCATTTT.

CDR3 in DNA: TGCGCCAGCGGACGGGGCCGGCGGGAGGGGGGTGAGACCCAGTACTTC. It encodes CASGRGRREGGETQYF. V gene TRBV5-1 combines with J gene TRBJ2-5, with 9 bases aligning to TRBD2. CDR1 SGHRS and CDR2 YFSETQ come from the germline V gene. With 7 bases clipped from V and 5 bases from J, the junction kept 15 bases outside the gene matches. The CDR3 has 16 amino acids.

The chain links TRBV9 to TRBJ1-4, with 10 positions matching TRBD1. V shed 4 bases, J shed 8 bases, and the junction held 8 bases outside the gene matches. This CDR3 is 15 amino acids long. Germline V lookup: CDR1 SGDLS, CDR2 YYNGEE. CDR3 amino acids: CASSPWTGGGEKLFF. CDR3 coding DNA: TGTGCCAGCAGCCCATGGACAGGGGGAGGCGAAAAACTGTTTTTT.

The J gene is TRBJ2-7, the V gene TRBV5-1; 11 bases are shared with TRBD2. CDR1 and CDR2 (germline): SGHRS, YFSETQ. The CDR3 spans 16 residues. With 4 bases clipped from V and 0 bases from J, the junction kept 6 bases outside the gene matches. The CDR3 coding sequence is TGCGCCAGCAGCCCGTTTACTAGCGGGAGCTCCTACGAGCAGTACTTC. It encodes CASSPFTSGSSYEQYF.

The gene calls are TRBV5-1 and TRBJ2-2; perhaps TRBD2 as D (5 bases). The CDR3 has 16 amino acids. V was clipped by 3 bases and J by 0 bases, with 12 bases between them. Germline CDR1 reads SGHRS; CDR2 reads YFSETQ. CDR3 amino acids: CASSSTPGSNTGELFF. CDR3 DNA sequence: TGCGCCAGCAGCTCCACTCCGGGATCGAACACCGGGGAGCTGTTTTTT.

This clone showed up just once. V gene TRBV2 combines with J gene TRBJ2-7; a possible D gene is TRBD2 (7 bases). V dropped 8 bases and J dropped 6 bases, with 11 bases sitting between them. Germline V gives CDR1 SNHLY, CDR2 FYNNEI. The length of the CDR3 is 11 residues. CDR3 DNA sequence: TGTGCCAGCGGGGGGGCCGGCGAGCAGTACTTC. This sequence encodes CASGGAGEQYF.

This clone appeared once. The chain carries TRBV6-4 and TRBJ1-1; TRBD1 agrees at 9 bases. J lost 5 bases, V lost 5 bases, and 9 bases had no gene match. The CDR3 extends over 15 amino acids. Germline assignment: CDR1 MRHNA and CDR2 SNTAGT. Here the CDR3 DNA reads TGTGCCAGCAGTCGGACAGGGGCCAAGGGAACTGAAGCTTTCTTT. Translated, it gives CASSRTGAKGTEAFF.

The CDR3 here is CASSLSRDSSYEQYF. DNA of the CDR3: TGTGCCAGCAGCTTGAGCCGGGACAGCTCCTACGAGCAGTACTTC. The chain recombines TRBV7-9 with TRBJ2-7; the match to TRBD1 covers 7 bases. Trimming cost V 3 bases and J 0 bases; bases outside gene matches: 5. This CDR3 has 15 residues. The germline V gene encodes CDR1 SEHNR and CDR2 FQNEAQ (reference sequence).

This clone was seen only once. The chain carries TRBV5-4 and TRBJ2-1; 10 positions match TRBD2. The CDR3 totals 16 residues. J was trimmed by 2 bases and V by 3 bases; bases with no gene match: 5. Looked up from germline, CDR1 is SGHNT and CDR2 is YYREEE (reference sequence). This chain's CDR3 is CASSSPTSGAYNEQFF. DNA of the CDR3: TGTGCCAGCAGCTCACCTACTAGCGGGGCCTACAATGAGCAGTTCTTC. The full variable domain, rest sourced from reference TRBV5-4 and TRBJ2-1, is ETGVTQSPTHLIKTRGQQVTLRCSSQSGHNTVSWYQQALGQGPQFIFQYYREEENGRGNFPPRFSGLQFPNYSSELNVNALELDDSALYLCASSSPTSGAYNEQFFGPGTRLTVL.

A remark on this clone: A read error may account for a junction end that differs from germline. The chain employs TRBV6-1 and TRBJ2-7, with 7 bases lining up with TRBD2. The CDR3 is 16 residues long. CDR1 MNHNS and CDR2 SASEGT come from the germline V gene. The CDR3 DNA follows: TGTGCCAGCAGTGAAGCTTGGCGGGAGATCTCCAACGAGCAGTACTTC. Translated, it gives CASSEAWREISNEQYF.

The chain has TRBV4-2 and TRBJ1-1; D might be TRBD1 (5 bases). Germline lookup yields CDR1 LGHNA and CDR2 YNFKEQ. V lost 3 bases, J lost 2 bases, and 13 bases lay in between. This CDR3 region has 15 residues. CDR3 sequence: CASSHSGLTNTEAFF. For the CDR3, the DNA is TGTGCCAGCAGCCACTCGGGACTCACTAACACTGAAGCTTTCTTT.

V usage is TRBV7-6 and J usage is TRBJ2-1; 12 bases match TRBD1. The CDR3 spans 17 residues. The germline CDR1 and CDR2 sequences are SGHVS and FNYEAQ. J gave up 8 bases and V 6 bases, and 14 bases lay outside the gene matches. The CDR3 coding sequence is TGTGCCAGCAGTTCAGATCCTCCCGGGACAGGGGGCGATGAGCAGTTCTTC. It specifies CASSSDPPGTGGDEQFF.

This chain connects TRBV7-9 to TRBJ2-1, with 7 bases aligning to TRBD1. This CDR3 contains 14 residues. The germline CDR1 and CDR2 sequences are SEHNR and FQNEAQ (reference sequence). V lost 7 bases to trimming and J lost 2 bases; unmatched junction nucleotides: 5. CDR3 nucleotides: TGTGCCAGCACCCCACAGGGGCCCTACAATGAGCAGTTCTTC. Residues: CASTPQGPYNEQFF.